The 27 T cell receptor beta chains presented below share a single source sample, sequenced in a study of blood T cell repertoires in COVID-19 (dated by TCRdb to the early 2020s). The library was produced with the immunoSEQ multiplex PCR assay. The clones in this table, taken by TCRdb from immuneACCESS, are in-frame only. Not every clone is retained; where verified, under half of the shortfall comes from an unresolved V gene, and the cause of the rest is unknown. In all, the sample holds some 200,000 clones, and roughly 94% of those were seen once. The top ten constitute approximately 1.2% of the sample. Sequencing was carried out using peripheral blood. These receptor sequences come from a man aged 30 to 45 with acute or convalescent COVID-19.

Here the CDR3 reads CASSFLRGSNQPQHF. The DNA for the CDR3 is TGTGCCAGCAGCTTCCTCAGGGGAAGCAATCAGCCCCAGCATTTT. The chain combines TRBV4-2 with TRBJ1-5; TRBD1 might be the D (6 bases). Trimming shortened V by 5 bases and J by 1 base, and 12 bases separated the two germline ends. This CDR3 has 15 amino acids. CDR1 LGHNA and CDR2 YNFKEQ come from the germline V gene.

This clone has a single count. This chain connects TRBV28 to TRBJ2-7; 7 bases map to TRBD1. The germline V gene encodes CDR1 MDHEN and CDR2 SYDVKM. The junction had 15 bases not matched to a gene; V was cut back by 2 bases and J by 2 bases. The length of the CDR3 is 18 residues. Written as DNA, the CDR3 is TGTGCCAGCAGTTTAGAGGTCCTCCGACAGGGACCCCCCTACGAGCAGTACTTC. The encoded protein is CASSLEVLRQGPPYEQYF. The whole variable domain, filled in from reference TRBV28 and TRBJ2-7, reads DVKVTQSSRYLVKRTGEKVFLECVQDMDHENMFWYRQDPGLGLRLIYFSYDVKMKEKGDIPEGYSVSREKKERFSLILESASTNQTSMYLCASSLEVLRQGPPYEQYFGPGTRLTVT.

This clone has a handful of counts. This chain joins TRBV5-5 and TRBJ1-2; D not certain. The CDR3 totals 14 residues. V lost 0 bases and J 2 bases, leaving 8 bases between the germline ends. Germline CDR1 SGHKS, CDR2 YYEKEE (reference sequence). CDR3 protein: CASSLASQNYGYTF. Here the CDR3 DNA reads TGTGCCAGCAGCTTGGCCTCGCAGAACTATGGCTACACCTTC.

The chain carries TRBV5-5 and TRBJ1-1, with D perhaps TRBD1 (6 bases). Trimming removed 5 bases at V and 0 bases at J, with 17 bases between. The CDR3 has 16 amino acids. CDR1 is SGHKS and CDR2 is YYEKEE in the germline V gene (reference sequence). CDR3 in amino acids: CASRYQGNSMNTEAFF. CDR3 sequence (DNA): TGTGCCAGCAGATATCAGGGGAATAGTATGAACACTGAAGCTTTCTTT.

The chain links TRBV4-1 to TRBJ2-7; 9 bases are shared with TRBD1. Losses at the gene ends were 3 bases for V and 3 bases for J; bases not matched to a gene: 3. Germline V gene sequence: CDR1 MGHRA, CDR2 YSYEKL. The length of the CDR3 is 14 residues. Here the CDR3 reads CASSHGTGYYEQYF. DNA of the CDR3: TGCGCCAGCAGCCACGGGACAGGGTACTACGAGCAGTACTTC.

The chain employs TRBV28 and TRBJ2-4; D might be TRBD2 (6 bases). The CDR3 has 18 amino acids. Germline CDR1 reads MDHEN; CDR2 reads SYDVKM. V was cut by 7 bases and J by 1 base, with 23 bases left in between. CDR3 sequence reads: CASTRPDEARGAKNIQYF. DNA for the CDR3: TGTGCCAGCACCAGACCGGACGAGGCTCGGGGGGCCAAAAACATTCAGTACTTC. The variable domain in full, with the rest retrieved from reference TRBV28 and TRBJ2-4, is DVKVTQSSRYLVKRTGEKVFLECVQDMDHENMFWYRQDPGLGLRLIYFSYDVKMKEKGDIPEGYSVSREKKERFSLILESASTNQTSMYLCASTRPDEARGAKNIQYFGAGTRLSVL.

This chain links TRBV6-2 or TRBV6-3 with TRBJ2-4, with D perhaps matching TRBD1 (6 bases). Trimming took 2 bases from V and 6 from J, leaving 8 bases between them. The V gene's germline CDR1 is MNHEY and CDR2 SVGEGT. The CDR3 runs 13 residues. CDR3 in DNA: TGTGCCAGCAGTTACGGCAGGGGAAACATTCAGTACTTC. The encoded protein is CASSYGRGNIQYF.

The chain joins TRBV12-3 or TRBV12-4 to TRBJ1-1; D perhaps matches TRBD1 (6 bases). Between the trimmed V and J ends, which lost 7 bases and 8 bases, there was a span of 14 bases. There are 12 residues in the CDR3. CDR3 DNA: TGTGCCAGCAAAGGCCAACAGGGAGAAGCTTTCTTT. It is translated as CASKGQQGEAFF.

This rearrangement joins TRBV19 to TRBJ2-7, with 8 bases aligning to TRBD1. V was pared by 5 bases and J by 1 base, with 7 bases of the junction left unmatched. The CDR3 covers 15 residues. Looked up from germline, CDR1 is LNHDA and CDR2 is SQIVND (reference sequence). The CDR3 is CASSPGQGMSYEQYF. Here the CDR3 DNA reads TGTGCCAGTAGTCCTGGACAGGGTATGTCCTACGAGCAGTACTTC.

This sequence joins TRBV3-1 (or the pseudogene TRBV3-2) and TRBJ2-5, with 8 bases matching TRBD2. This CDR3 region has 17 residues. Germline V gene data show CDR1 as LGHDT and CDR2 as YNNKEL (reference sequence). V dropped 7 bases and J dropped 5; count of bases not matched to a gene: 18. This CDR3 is CASTGIGTSVFRETQYF. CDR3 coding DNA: TGTGCCAGCACGGGAATCGGGACTAGTGTTTTTCGGGAGACCCAGTACTTC.

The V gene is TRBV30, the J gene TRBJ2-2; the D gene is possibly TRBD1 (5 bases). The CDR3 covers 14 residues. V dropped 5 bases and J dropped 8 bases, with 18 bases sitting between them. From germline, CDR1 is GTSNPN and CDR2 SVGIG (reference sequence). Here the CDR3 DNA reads TGTGCCTGGGCGACCCAGGGAACATGGGGGGAGCTGTTTTTT. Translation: CAWATQGTWGELFF.

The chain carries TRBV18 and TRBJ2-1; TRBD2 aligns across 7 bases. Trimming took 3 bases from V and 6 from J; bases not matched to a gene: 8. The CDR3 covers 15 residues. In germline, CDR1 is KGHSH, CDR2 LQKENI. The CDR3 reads CASSPRREKGNEQFF. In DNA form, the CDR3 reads TGTGCCAGCTCACCGCGGCGGGAGAAAGGCAATGAGCAGTTCTTC.

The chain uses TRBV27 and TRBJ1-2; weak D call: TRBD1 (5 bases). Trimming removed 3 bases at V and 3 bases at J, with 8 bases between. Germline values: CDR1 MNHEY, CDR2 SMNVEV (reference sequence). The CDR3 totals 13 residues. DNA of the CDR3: TGTGCCAGCAGTTTCACACAGGACTATGGCTACACCTTC. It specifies CASSFTQDYGYTF.

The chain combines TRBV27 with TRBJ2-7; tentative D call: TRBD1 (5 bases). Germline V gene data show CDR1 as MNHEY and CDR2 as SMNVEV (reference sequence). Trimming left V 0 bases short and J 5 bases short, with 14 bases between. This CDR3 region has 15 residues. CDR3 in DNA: TGTGCCAGCAGTTTATCAGACAGCCCTCCTAACGAGCAGTACTTC. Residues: CASSLSDSPPNEQYF.

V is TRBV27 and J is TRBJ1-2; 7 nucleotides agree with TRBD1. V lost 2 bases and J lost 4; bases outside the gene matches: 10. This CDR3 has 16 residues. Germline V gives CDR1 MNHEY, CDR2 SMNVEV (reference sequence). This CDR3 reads CASSLVATWDSYGYTF. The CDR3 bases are TGTGCCAGCAGTTTAGTGGCAACCTGGGACAGCTATGGCTACACCTTC.

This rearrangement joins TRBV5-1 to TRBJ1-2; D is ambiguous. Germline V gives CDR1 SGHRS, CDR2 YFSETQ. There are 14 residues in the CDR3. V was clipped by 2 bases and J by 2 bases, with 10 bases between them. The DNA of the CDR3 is TGCGCCAGCAGCTTAGCAGGTCTCAACTATGGCTACACCTTC. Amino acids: CASSLAGLNYGYTF.

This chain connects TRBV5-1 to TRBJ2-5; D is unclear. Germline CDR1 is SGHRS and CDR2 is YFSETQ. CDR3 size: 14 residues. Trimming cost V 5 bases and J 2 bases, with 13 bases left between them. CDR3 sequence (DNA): TGCGCCAGCAGACAGTTGCAAGGTCAAGAGACCCAGTACTTC. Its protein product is CASRQLQGQETQYF.

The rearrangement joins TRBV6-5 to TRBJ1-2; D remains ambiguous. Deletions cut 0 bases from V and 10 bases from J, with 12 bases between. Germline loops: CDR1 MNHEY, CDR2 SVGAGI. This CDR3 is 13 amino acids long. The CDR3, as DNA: TGTGCCAGCAGTTACTCGTACAATCCCCACTACACCTTC. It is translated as CASSYSYNPHYTF.

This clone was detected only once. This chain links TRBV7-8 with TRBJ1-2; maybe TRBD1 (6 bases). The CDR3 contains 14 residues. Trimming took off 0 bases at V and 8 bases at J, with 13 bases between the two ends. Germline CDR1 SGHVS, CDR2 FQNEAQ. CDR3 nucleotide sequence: TGTGCCAGCAGCTTAGCGCAGCGGGGGCTCGGCTACACCTTC. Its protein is CASSLAQRGLGYTF.

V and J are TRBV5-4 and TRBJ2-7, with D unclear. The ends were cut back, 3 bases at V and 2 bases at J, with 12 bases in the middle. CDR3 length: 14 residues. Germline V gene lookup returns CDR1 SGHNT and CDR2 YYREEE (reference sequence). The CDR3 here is CASSSGPFTYEQYF. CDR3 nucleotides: TGTGCCAGCAGCTCCGGTCCCTTTACCTACGAGCAGTACTTC.

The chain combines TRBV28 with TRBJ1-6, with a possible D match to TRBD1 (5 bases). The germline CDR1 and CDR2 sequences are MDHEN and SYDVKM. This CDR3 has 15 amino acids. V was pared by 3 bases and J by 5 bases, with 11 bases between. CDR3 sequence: CASSFPGFNNSPLHF. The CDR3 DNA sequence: TGTGCCAGCAGTTTCCCAGGGTTCAATAATTCACCCCTCCACTTT.

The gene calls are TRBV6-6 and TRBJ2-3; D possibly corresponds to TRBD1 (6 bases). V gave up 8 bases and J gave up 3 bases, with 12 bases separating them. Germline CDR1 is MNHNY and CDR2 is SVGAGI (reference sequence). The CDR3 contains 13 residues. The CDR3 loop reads CASGGGWTDTQYF. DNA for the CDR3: TGTGCCAGCGGGGGCGGGTGGACAGATACGCAGTATTTT.

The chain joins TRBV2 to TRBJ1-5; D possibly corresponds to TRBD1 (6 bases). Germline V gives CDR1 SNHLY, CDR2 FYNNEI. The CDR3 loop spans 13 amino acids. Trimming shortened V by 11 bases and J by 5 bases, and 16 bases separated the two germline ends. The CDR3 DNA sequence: TGTGCCGGCTCAGACAGGCGGTATCAGCCCCAGCATTTT. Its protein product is CAGSDRRYQPQHF. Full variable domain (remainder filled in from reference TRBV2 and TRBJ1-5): EPEVTQTPSHQVTQMGQEVILRCVPISNHLYFYWYRQILGQKVEFLVSFYNNEISEKSEIFDDQFSVERPDGSNFTLKIRSTKLEDSAMYFCAGSDRRYQPQHFGDGTRLSIL.

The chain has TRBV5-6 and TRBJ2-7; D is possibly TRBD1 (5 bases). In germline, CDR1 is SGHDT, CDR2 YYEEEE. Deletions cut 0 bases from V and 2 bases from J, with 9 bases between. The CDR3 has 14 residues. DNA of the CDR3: TGTGCCAGCAGCTTGGGACAGTACGCCTACGAGCAGTACTTC. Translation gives CASSLGQYAYEQYF.

The CDR3 reads CASSQDRVRVKATNEKLFF. The CDR3 nucleotides are TGTGCCAGCAGCCAAGATCGGGTCAGGGTCAAAGCAACTAATGAAAAACTGTTTTTT. This sequence joins TRBV3-1 (or the pseudogene TRBV3-2) and TRBJ1-4; tentative D call: TRBD1 (5 bases). Trimming took 0 bases from V and 0 from J, leaving 17 bases between them. CDR3 length: 19 residues. CDR1 and CDR2 (germline): LGHDT, YNNKEL (reference sequence).

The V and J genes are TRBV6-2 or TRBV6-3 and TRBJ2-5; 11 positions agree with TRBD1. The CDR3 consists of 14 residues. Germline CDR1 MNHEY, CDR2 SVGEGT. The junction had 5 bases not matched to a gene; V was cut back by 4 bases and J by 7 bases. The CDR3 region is CASSSSGTGGTQYF. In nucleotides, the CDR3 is TGTGCCAGCAGTTCGTCGGGGACAGGGGGGACCCAGTACTTC.

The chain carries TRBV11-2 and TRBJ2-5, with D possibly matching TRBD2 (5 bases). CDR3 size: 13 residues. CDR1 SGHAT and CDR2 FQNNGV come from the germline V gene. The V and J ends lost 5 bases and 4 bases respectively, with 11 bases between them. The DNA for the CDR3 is TGTGCCAGCAGCGTGGGAGCCGGAGAGACCCAGTACTTC. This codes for CASSVGAGETQYF. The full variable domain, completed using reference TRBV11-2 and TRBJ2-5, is EAGVAQSPRYKIIEKRQSVAFWCNPISGHATLYWYQQILGQGPKLLIQFQNNGVVDDSQLPKDRFSAERLKGVDSTLKIQPAKLEDSAVYLCASSVGAGETQYFGPGTRLLVL.